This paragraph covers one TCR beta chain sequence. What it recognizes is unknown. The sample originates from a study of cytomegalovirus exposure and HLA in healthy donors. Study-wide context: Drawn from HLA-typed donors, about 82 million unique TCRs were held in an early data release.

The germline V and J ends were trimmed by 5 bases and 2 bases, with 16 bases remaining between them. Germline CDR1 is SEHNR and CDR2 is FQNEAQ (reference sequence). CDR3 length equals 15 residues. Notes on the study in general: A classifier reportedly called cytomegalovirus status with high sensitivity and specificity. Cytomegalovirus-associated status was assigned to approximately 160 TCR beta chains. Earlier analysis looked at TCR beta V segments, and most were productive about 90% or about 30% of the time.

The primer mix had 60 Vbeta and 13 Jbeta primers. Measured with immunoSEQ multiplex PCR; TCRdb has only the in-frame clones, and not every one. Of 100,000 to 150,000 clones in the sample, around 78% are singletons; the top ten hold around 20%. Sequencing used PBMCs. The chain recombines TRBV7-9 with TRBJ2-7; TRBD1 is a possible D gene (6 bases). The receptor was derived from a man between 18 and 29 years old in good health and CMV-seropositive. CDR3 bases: TGTGCCAGCAGCCACCCGGGACACAAACCCTACGAGCAGTACTTC. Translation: CASSHPGHKPYEQYF. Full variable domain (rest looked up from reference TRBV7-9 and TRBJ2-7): DTGVSQNPRHKITKRGQNVTFRCDPISEHNRLYWYRQTLGQGPEFLTYFQNEAQLEKSRLLSDRFSAERPKGSFSTLEIQRTEQGDSAMYLCASSHPGHKPYEQYFGPGTRLTVT.